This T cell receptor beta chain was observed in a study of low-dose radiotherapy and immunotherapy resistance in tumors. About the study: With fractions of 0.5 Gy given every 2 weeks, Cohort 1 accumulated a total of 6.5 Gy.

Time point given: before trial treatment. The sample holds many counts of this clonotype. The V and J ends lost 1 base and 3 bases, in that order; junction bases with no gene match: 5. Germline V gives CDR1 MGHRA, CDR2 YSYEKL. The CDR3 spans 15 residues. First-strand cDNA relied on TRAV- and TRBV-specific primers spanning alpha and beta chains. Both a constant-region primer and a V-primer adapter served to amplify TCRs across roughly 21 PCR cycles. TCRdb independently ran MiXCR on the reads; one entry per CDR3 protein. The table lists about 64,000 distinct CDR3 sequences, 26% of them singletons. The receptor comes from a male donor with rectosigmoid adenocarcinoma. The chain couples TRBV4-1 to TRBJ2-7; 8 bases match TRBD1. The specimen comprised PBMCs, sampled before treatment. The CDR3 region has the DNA TGCGCCAGCAGCCAAGGGGCAGGGGGCAGCTACGAGCAGTACTTC. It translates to CASSQGAGGSYEQYF.